The rows below give T cell receptor beta chains drawn from one sample of a study of CD8 T cells in ankylosing spondylitis. TCRdb reprocessed the 5' RACE reads via MiXCR and lists one record per CDR3 protein. The sample shows more than 250,000 distinct CDR3 sequences, less than 10% of them seen only once. Specimen: blood, either unsorted or a sorted T cell fraction (not recorded which). Receptors originate from a male donor with ankylosing spondylitis. CDR3s include the opening cysteine and the closing phenylalanine or tryptophan. The D gene is left open where the match is weak. The size entry is marked missing in some rows and otherwise reads once, few, many or a size class.

>TRBV12-3/TRBV12-4|many|13|NA|TRBJ2-1
CASSPDYYNEQFF
TGTGCCAGCAGTCCTGACTATTACAATGAGCAGTTCTTC
>TRBV20-1|few|12|NA|TRBJ2-1
CSARRFENEQFF
TGCAGTGCTAGACGATTTGAAAATGAGCAGTTCTTC
>TRBV5-1|NA|16|TRBD2|TRBJ2-5
CASSRSGLAAQETQYF
TGCGCCAGCAGCCGCTCCGGACTAGCGGCCCAAGAGACCCAGTACTTC
>TRBV10-3|NA|16|TRBD2|TRBJ2-3
CAISERGRAMTDTQYF
TGTGCCATCAGTGAACGCGGGAGGGCCATGACAGATACGCAGTATTTT
>TRBV3-1|few|16|NA|TRBJ2-5
CASSQDRQTIQETQYF
TGTGCCAGCAGCCAAGATCGGCAGACGATTCAAGAGACCCAGTACTTC
>TRBV5-5|NA|16|TRBD1|TRBJ2-5
CASEYWTGGGQETQYF
TGTGCCAGCGAATATTGGACAGGGGGAGGACAAGAGACCCAGTACTTC
>TRBV7-8|NA|15|TRBD1|TRBJ2-7
CASSITGTGSYEQYF
TGTGCCAGCAGCATTACCGGGACAGGCTCCTACGAGCAGTACTTC
>TRBV27|NA|15|TRBD1|TRBJ1-1
CASSLTWDRGIEAFF
TGTGCCAGCAGTTTAACTTGGGACAGAGGAATCGAAGCTTTCTTT
>TRBV5-1|few|15|NA|TRBJ1-2
CASSLESDRLYGYTF
TGCGCCAGCAGCTTGGAATCGGACAGACTCTATGGCTACACCTTC
>TRBV20-1|NA|12|TRBD2|TRBJ2-7
CSAGGFSYEQYF
TGCAGTGCGGGGGGGTTTTCCTACGAGCAGTACTTC
>TRBV5-6|few|15|NA|TRBJ2-3
CASSLSGSPADTQYF
TGTGCCAGCAGCTTGTCGGGTAGCCCTGCGGATACGCAGTATTTT
>TRBV24-1|few|17|NA|TRBJ2-1
CATSDRDGARVWDEQFF
TGTGCCACCAGTGACCGAGACGGGGCGCGGGTTTGGGATGAGCAGTTCTTC
>TRBV5-1|few|15|NA|TRBJ2-1
CASSPEGQRNNEQFF
TGCGCCAGCAGCCCGGAGGGACAGAGGAACAATGAGCAGTTCTTC
>TRBV21-1|few|16|NA|TRBJ2-3
CASSKALAGDLDTQYF
TGTGCCAGCAGCAAAGCCTTAGCGGGAGATTTGGATACGCAGTATTTT
>TRBV11-3|NA|13|NA|TRBJ2-1
CASSQTPLVRQFF
TGTGCCAGCAGTCAAACCCCCTTAGTTAGGCAGTTCTTC
>TRBV10-1|NA|12|NA|TRBJ2-7
CASSESRHEQYF
TGCGCCAGCAGTGAGTCGAGACACGAGCAGTACTTC
>TRBV14|few|16|TRBD1|TRBJ1-1
CASSLRTGILNTEAFF
TGTGCCAGCAGCCTACGGACAGGGATCTTGAACACTGAAGCTTTCTTT
>TRBV29-1|NA|11|TRBD1|TRBJ2-7
CSAAGGGEQYF
TGCAGCGCAGCAGGGGGTGGCGAGCAGTACTTC
>TRBV18|NA|14|NA|TRBJ2-3
CASSPLLDADTQYF
TGTGCCAGCTCACCACTACTGGACGCAGATACGCAGTATTTT
>TRBV7-3|few|15|TRBD2|TRBJ2-5
CASSPLAGGGETQYF
TGTGCCAGCAGCCCGCTAGCGGGAGGTGGGGAGACCCAGTACTTC
>TRBV3-1|NA|16|TRBD1|TRBJ1-5
CASSLTGTGGSQPQHF
TGTGCCAGCAGCCTCACCGGGACAGGGGGCAGTCAGCCCCAGCATTTT
>TRBV20-1|few|13|NA|TRBJ2-3
CSADGGGADTQYF
TGCAGTGCTGACGGGGGTGGCGCAGATACGCAGTATTTT
>TRBV7-9|many|14|NA|TRBJ2-2
CASSPYTNTGELFF
TGTGCCAGCAGCCCCTACACGAACACCGGGGAGCTGTTTTTT
>TRBV2|many|15|TRBD1|TRBJ1-5
CASRGQGPSNQPQHF
TGTGCCAGCAGGGGACAGGGGCCTAGCAATCAGCCCCAGCATTTT
>TRBV6-1|NA|17|NA|TRBJ2-2
CASSGFSGATYTGELFF
TGTGCCAGCAGTGGTTTTTCCGGGGCCACGTACACCGGGGAGCTGTTTTTT
>TRBV12-3/TRBV12-4|NA|13|NA|TRBJ1-2
CASSMTVTYGYTF
TGTGCCAGCAGTATGACAGTTACCTATGGCTACACCTTC
>TRBV28|few|14|TRBD2|TRBJ2-1
CASRPSGYRAEQFF
TGTGCCAGCAGACCTAGCGGCTACCGGGCTGAGCAGTTCTTC
>TRBV5-6|few|16|NA|TRBJ2-1
CASSRLTGSSYNEQFF
TGTGCCAGCAGCCGACTTACAGGGAGCTCCTACAATGAGCAGTTCTTC
>TRBV4-1|few|17|NA|TRBJ2-3
CASSQDGGETLHDTQYF
TGCGCCAGCAGCCAAGACGGTGGCGAAACTCTACATGATACGCAGTATTTT
>TRBV30|NA|13|NA|TRBJ1-1
CAWMRDLGAEAFF
TGTGCCTGGATGAGGGACCTCGGCGCTGAAGCTTTCTTT
>TRBV3-1|few|16|TRBD1|TRBJ1-5
CASSETGTAVNQPQHF
TGTGCCAGCAGCGAAACCGGGACAGCCGTCAATCAGCCCCAGCATTTT
>TRBV5-1|NA|14|TRBD2|TRBJ2-5
CASSWASGQETQYF
TGCGCCAGCAGCTGGGCTAGCGGCCAAGAGACCCAGTACTTC
>TRBV2|NA|14|TRBD1|TRBJ2-3
CASTPGTGFGTQYF
TGTGCCAGCACACCCGGGACAGGTTTTGGTACGCAGTATTTT
>TRBV19|many|15|TRBD1|TRBJ1-2
CASTPGTGGDYGYTF
TGTGCCAGTACTCCCGGGACAGGGGGCGACTATGGCTACACCTTC
>TRBV10-3|many|14|TRBD2|TRBJ2-1
CAISELAGANEQFF
TGTGCCATCAGTGAGCTAGCGGGAGCCAATGAGCAGTTCTTC
>TRBV7-9|NA|17|NA|TRBJ1-6
CASSWTGSSSYNSPLHF
TGTGCCAGCAGCTGGACTGGGTCTAGCTCCTATAATTCACCCCTCCACTTT
>TRBV6-2/TRBV6-3|NA|13|NA|TRBJ1-6
CAGRGQLDSPLHF
TGTGCCGGGCGGGGCCAGCTGGATTCACCCCTCCACTTT
>TRBV5-1|NA|16|NA|TRBJ1-1
CASSLGRGIMNTEAFF
TGCGCCAGCAGCTTGGGAAGAGGGATAATGAACACTGAAGCTTTCTTT
>TRBV11-2|few|15|NA|TRBJ2-1
CASSFSGEPYNEQFF
TGTGCCAGCAGCTTTTCGGGAGAACCCTACAATGAGCAGTTCTTC
>TRBV5-1|NA|16|NA|TRBJ1-1
CASSLAGGRGYTEAFF
TGCGCCAGCAGCTTGGCGGGGGGCAGGGGCTACACTGAAGCTTTCTTT